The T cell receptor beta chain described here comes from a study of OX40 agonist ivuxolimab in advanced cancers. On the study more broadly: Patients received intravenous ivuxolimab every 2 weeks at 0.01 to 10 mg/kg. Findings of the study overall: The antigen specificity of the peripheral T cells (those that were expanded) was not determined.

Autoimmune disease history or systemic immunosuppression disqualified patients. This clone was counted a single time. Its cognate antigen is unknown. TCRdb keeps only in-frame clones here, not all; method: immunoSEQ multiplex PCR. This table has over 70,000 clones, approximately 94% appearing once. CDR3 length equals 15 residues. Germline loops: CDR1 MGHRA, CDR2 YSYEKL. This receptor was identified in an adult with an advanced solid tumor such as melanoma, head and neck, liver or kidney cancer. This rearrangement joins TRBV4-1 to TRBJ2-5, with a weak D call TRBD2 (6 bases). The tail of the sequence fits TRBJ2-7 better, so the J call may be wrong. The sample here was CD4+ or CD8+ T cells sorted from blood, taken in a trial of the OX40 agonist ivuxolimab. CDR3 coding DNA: TGCGCCAGCAGCCAAAGGCGGGATAGCTCCTACGAGCAGTACTTC. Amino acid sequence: CASSQRRDSSYEQYF.